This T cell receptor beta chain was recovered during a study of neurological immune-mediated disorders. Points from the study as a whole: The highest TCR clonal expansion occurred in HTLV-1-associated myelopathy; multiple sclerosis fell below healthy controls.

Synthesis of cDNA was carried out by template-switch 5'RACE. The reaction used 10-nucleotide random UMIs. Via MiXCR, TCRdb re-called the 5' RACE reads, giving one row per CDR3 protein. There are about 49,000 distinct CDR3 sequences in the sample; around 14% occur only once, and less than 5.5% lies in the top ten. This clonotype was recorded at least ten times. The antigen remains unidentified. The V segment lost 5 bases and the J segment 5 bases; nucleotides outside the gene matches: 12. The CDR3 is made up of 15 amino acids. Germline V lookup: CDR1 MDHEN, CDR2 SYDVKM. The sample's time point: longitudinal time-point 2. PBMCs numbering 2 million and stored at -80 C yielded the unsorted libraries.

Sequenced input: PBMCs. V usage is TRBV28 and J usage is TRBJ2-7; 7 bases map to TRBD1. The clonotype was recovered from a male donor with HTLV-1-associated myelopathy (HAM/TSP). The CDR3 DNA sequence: TGTGCCAGCAGTACGCCGGGACAGCCTGGGGACGAGCAGTACTTC. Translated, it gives CASSTPGQPGDEQYF. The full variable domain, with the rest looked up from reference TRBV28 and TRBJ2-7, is DVKVTQSSRYLVKRTGEKVFLECVQDMDHENMFWYRQDPGLGLRLIYFSYDVKMKEKGDIPEGYSVSREKKERFSLILESASTNQTSMYLCASSTPGQPGDEQYFGPGTRLTVT.